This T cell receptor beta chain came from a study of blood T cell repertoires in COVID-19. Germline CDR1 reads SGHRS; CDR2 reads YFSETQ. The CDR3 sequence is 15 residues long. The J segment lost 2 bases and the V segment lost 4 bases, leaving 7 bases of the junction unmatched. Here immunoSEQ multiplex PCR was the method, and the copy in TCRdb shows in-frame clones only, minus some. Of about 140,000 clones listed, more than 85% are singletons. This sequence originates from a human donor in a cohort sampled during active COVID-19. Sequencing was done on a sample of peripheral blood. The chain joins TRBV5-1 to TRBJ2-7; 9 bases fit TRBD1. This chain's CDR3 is CASSGGTGIPYEQYF. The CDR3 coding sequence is TGCGCCAGCAGCGGCGGGACAGGGATCCCCTACGAGCAGTACTTC.